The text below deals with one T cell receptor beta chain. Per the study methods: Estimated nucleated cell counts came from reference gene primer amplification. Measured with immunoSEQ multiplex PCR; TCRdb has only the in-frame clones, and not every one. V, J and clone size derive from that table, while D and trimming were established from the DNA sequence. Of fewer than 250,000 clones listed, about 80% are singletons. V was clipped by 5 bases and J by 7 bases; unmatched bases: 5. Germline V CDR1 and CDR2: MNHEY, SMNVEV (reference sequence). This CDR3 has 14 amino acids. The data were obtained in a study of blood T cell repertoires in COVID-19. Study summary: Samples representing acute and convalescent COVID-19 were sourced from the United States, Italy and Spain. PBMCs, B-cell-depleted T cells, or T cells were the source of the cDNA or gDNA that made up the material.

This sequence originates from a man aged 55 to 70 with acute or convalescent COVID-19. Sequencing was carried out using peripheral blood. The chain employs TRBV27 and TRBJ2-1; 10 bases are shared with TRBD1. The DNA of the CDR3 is TGTGCCAGCAGTCTCCGGACAGGGGGAAATGAGCAGTTCTTC. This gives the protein CASSLRTGGNEQFF.